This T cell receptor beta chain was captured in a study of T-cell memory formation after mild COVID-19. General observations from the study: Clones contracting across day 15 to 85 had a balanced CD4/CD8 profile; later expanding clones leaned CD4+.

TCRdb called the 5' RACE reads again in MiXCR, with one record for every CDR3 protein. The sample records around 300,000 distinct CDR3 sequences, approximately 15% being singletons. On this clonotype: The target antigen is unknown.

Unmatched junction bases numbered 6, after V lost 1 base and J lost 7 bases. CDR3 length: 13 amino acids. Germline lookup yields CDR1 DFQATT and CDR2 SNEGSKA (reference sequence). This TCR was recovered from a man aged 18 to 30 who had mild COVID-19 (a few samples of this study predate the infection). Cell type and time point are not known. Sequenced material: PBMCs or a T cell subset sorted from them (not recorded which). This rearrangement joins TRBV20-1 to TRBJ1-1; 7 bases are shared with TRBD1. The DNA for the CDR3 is TGCAGTGCTAGAGGGATCGACAGGGTTGAAGCTTTCTTT. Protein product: CSARGIDRVEAFF.